The 19 T cell receptor beta chains below were found in one sample sequenced in a study of CD8 T cells in ankylosing spondylitis. General observations from the study: Several highly homologous variants made up a TCR beta motif, and this motif appeared characteristic of ankylosing spondylitis blood.

TCRdb reprocessed the 5' RACE reads via MiXCR and lists one record per CDR3 protein. This sample yields around 770,000 distinct CDR3 sequences, of which approximately 12% are seen a single time; 0.51% belongs to the top ten. Their antigen targets remain unknown. Material for sequencing was blood, either unsorted or a sorted T cell fraction (not recorded which). The origin of the receptors is a male donor with ankylosing spondylitis.

This clonotype was seen a handful of times. This chain connects TRBV5-4 to TRBJ2-7; D remains unclear. The CDR3 extends over 13 amino acids. Looked up from germline, CDR1 is SGHNT and CDR2 is YYREEE (reference sequence). V was trimmed by 6 bases and J by 0 bases, leaving 10 bases between them. CDR3 sequence reads: CASTQADSYEQYF. Here the CDR3 DNA reads TGTGCCAGCACGCAGGCCGACTCCTACGAGCAGTACTTC.

This sequence joins TRBV10-3 and TRBJ2-1; D is unclear. This CDR3 has 14 residues. Between the trimmed V and J ends, which lost 5 bases and 10 bases, there was a span of 18 bases. CDR1 and CDR2 from the germline V gene are ENHRY and SYGVKD. CDR3 amino acids: CAISQSPRLWEQFF. The CDR3 DNA is TGTGCCATCAGTCAATCTCCCCGGCTCTGGGAGCAGTTCTTC.

This clonotype was detected ten times or more. This rearrangement joins TRBV6-1 to TRBJ2-7, with 13 bases identical to TRBD2. V lost 8 bases, J lost 7 bases, and 5 bases stayed unmatched. This CDR3 comprises 13 residues. CDR1 and CDR2 (germline): MNHNS, SASEGT. The CDR3 DNA sequence: TGTGCCAGCGTCAAACTAGCGGGGGGGGAGCAGTACTTC. Translation gives CASVKLAGGEQYF.

This clonotype occurred once. This chain uses TRBV11-2 with TRBJ2-2; D call uncertain. V lost 7 bases and J 2 bases, leaving 26 bases between the germline ends. Germline V CDR1 and CDR2: SGHAT, FQNNGV. This CDR3 is built from 19 residues. CDR3 nucleotides: TGTGCCAGCACCCTAAGGGCAGCCCCCTCTTTCCTTAACACCGGGGAGCTGTTTTTT. It codes for CASTLRAAPSFLNTGELFF.

This rearrangement joins TRBV5-6 to TRBJ1-2, with D maybe TRBD1 (5 bases). Trimming took 5 bases from V and 2 from J, leaving 10 bases between them. Germline CDR1 SGHDT, CDR2 YYEEEE. CDR3 length: 13 residues. The CDR3 DNA reads as TGTGCCAGCAGAGGTGGGGCGAACTATGGCTACACCTTC. Residues: CASRGGANYGYTF.

This chain uses TRBV30 with TRBJ2-3, with TRBD1 identical over 10 bases. Per germline, CDR1 GTSNPN and CDR2 SVGIG (reference sequence). The CDR3 runs to 16 residues. Trimming cost V 2 bases and J 0 bases; bases outside gene matches: 5. The CDR3 DNA is TGTGCCTGGAGTCGGGGACAGGGGATAAGCACAGATACGCAGTATTTT. Translation: CAWSRGQGISTDTQYF.

The V and J genes are TRBV4-2 and TRBJ2-1; 10 bases line up with TRBD2. Germline V gene data show CDR1 as LGHNA and CDR2 as YNFKEQ. The CDR3 loop spans 17 amino acids. V trimming: 1 base; J trimming: 2 bases; junction bases outside the gene matches: 5. CDR3 sequence reads: CASSQVPGLAAYNEQFF. The DNA for the CDR3 is TGTGCCAGCAGCCAAGTTCCTGGACTAGCGGCCTACAATGAGCAGTTCTTC.

The rearrangement links TRBV20-1 to TRBJ1-4; TRBD1 might be the D (5 bases). V was shortened by 3 bases and J by 4 bases, with 12 bases between the two germline ends. This CDR3 region has 14 residues. The germline V gene encodes CDR1 DFQATT and CDR2 SNEGSKA (reference sequence). This chain's CDR3 is CSASKGGGNEKLFF. DNA for the CDR3: TGCAGTGCTAGTAAGGGTGGGGGTAATGAAAAACTGTTTTTT.

This clonotype has just a few counts. The chain links TRBV6-5 to TRBJ2-7, with 11 bases identical to TRBD1. Per germline, CDR1 MNHEY and CDR2 SVGAGI. CDR3 length: 14 amino acids. After removal of 4 bases from V and 6 bases from J, the junction contained 5 bases not matched to a gene. The CDR3 protein is CASSSPGTGGEQYF. The CDR3 coding sequence is TGTGCCAGCAGTTCCCCCGGGACAGGGGGCGAGCAGTACTTC.

There are a few counts of this clonotype. The rearrangement uses TRBV5-1 and TRBJ2-5; D call uncertain. CDR1 SGHRS and CDR2 YFSETQ come from the germline V gene. CDR3 size: 13 residues. Trimming took off 7 bases at V and 2 bases at J, with 12 bases between the two ends. This CDR3 is CASRRTRQETQYF. As DNA, the CDR3 is TGCGCCAGCCGACGGACGCGGCAAGAGACCCAGTACTTC.

The J gene is TRBJ2-4, the V gene TRBV5-1, with D hard to call. CDR3 size: 14 residues. From germline, CDR1 is SGHRS and CDR2 YFSETQ. Trimming shortened V by 0 bases and J by 8 bases, and 12 bases separated the two germline ends. CDR3 in amino acids: CASSLAAGRDIQYF. CDR3 bases: TGCGCCAGCAGCTTGGCGGCTGGCCGGGACATTCAGTACTTC.

This clonotype was observed a handful of times. CDR3 residues: CSARDQRAGGYNEQFF. For the CDR3, the DNA is TGCAGTGCTAGAGATCAGAGAGCGGGAGGCTACAATGAGCAGTTCTTC. The V and J genes are TRBV20-1 and TRBJ2-1, with 9 bases that match TRBD2. The CDR3 loop spans 16 amino acids. V was clipped by 0 bases and J by 3 bases; unmatched bases: 6. From germline, CDR1 is DFQATT and CDR2 SNEGSKA (reference sequence).

The table lists this clonotype with a few counts. The chain recombines TRBV20-1 with TRBJ2-7; 7 nucleotides match TRBD2. Germline-derived CDR1 and CDR2 are DFQATT and SNEGSKA (reference sequence). The V and J ends lost 1 base and 5 bases, in that order; junction bases with no gene match: 11. This CDR3 contains 15 residues. The CDR3: CSARVAGGGGDEQYF. DNA of the CDR3: TGCAGTGCTAGAGTGGCGGGCGGCGGGGGTGACGAGCAGTACTTC.

This chain joins TRBV5-5 and TRBJ2-7; D is possibly TRBD2 (6 bases). Germline-derived CDR1 and CDR2 are SGHKS and YYEKEE (reference sequence). The V and J ends lost 4 bases and 2 bases respectively, with 13 bases between them. The CDR3 length is 14 residues. In nucleotides, the CDR3 is TGTGCCAGCAGCACAATATTAGCGGCCTACGAGCAGTACTTC. Its translation: CASSTILAAYEQYF.

The gene calls are TRBV24-1 and TRBJ2-2, with 9 bases fitting TRBD1. The CDR3 consists of 15 residues. Trimming at V came to 6 bases and at J to 7 bases, leaving 8 bases not matched to a gene. Germline lookup yields CDR1 KGHDR and CDR2 SFDVKD. CDR3 in DNA: TGTGCCACCAGTAAATCAAACAGGGGGCACGGGGAGCTGTTTTTT. It is translated as CATSKSNRGHGELFF.

This clonotype was detected a few times. This chain links TRBV27 with TRBJ2-3, with D perhaps TRBD1 or TRBD2 (5 bases each). Germline CDR1 and CDR2: MNHEY and SMNVEV (reference sequence). Trimming left V 6 bases short and J 2 bases short, with 18 bases between. The CDR3 sequence is 16 residues long. This chain's CDR3 is CASRSLLGGATDTQYF. DNA for the CDR3: TGTGCCAGCAGATCCCTACTTGGGGGAGCCACAGATACGCAGTATTTT.

This clonotype has a count of ten or more. The J gene is TRBJ1-2, the V gene TRBV29-1; TRBD1 might be the D (6 bases). CDR3 length: 12 amino acids. Trimming cost V 4 bases and J 4 bases, with 10 bases left between them. Germline CDR1 SQVTM, CDR2 ANQGSEA. This CDR3 is CSVGGRFYGYTF. DNA of the CDR3: TGCAGCGTTGGGGGGCGGTTCTATGGCTACACCTTC. Full variable domain (outside the CDR3, taken from reference TRBV29-1 and TRBJ1-2): SAVISQKPSRDICQRGTSLTIQCQVDSQVTMMFWYRQQPGQSLTLIATANQGSEATYESGFVIDKFPISRPNLTFSTLTVSNMSPEDSSIYLCSVGGRFYGYTFGSGTRLTVV.

This clonotype has a handful of counts. The V and J genes are TRBV20-1 and TRBJ2-3; 8 nucleotides agree with TRBD2. This CDR3 is built from 15 residues. CDR1 is DFQATT and CDR2 is SNEGSKA in the germline V gene (reference sequence). After removal of 3 bases from V and 2 bases from J, the junction contained 7 bases not matched to a gene. The CDR3 here is CSASLGGGITDTQYF. The CDR3 DNA follows: TGCAGTGCTAGCCTCGGCGGGGGGATCACAGATACGCAGTATTTT.

This rearrangement joins TRBV5-1 to TRBJ1-1, with a weak D call TRBD1 (6 bases). Deletions cut 3 bases from V and 4 bases from J, with 16 bases between. The germline V gene encodes CDR1 SGHRS and CDR2 YFSETQ. This CDR3 comprises 15 residues. The CDR3 spells CASSSVGVRGTEAFF. The CDR3 DNA is TGCGCCAGCAGCTCTGTGGGTGTCAGGGGCACTGAAGCTTTCTTT.